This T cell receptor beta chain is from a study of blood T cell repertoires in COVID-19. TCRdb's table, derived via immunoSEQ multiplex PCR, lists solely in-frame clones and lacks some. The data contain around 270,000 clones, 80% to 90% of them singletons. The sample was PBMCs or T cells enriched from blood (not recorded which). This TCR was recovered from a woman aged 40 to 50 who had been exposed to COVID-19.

Here the CDR3 reads CASSLRQGLTSGEQFF. The CDR3 DNA reads TGTGCCAGCAGCTTAAGACAGGGATTGACCTCAGGTGAGCAGTTCTTC. The chain employs TRBV7-3 and TRBJ2-1; 7 bases agree with TRBD1. The trim removed 1 base at V and 9 bases at J, leaving 12 bases unmatched. This CDR3 comprises 16 residues. CDR1 SGHTA and CDR2 FQGTGA come from the germline V gene.